A selection of T cell receptor beta chains follows, all from one sample in a study of cytomegalovirus exposure and HLA in healthy donors. The method was immunoSEQ multiplex PCR; TCRdb's version includes in-frame clones alone and lacks a portion of them. The sample lists fewer than 100,000 clones, just over 90% occurring once. The sequenced sample was PBMCs. The receptors derive from a man aged 30 to 39 in good health and CMV-seronegative. CDR3s include the opening cysteine and the closing phenylalanine or tryptophan. Fields, in order: clone size, V gene, J gene, D gene, CDR3 protein, CDR3 DNA. A D gene is named only where the DNA matches it firmly. Clone size is not always given. Where it is, it says once, few, many or a class for expanded clones.

NA	TRBV7-3	TRBJ2-7	NA	CASSLDRMYEQYF	TGTGCCAGCAGCCTCGACAGGATGTACGAGCAGTACTTC
NA	TRBV6-1	TRBJ2-1	TRBD1	CASSDRDRVLF	TGTGCCAGCAGTGACCGGGACAGGGTGCTCTTC
NA	TRBV2	TRBJ1-2	TRBD1	CASSENWFGTVF	TGTGCCAGCAGTGAAAATTGGTTTGGGACAGTGTTC
NA	TRBV7-9	TRBJ1-6	NA	CASTQSSGPNNSPLHF	TGTGCCAGCACCCAAAGTTCAGGGCCCAATAATTCACCCCTCCACTTT
NA	TRBV5-1	TRBJ2-5	TRBD2	CASTLPSGSTQETQYF	TGCGCCAGCACGTTGCCTAGCGGGAGCACCCAAGAGACCCAGTACTTC
NA	TRBV19	TRBJ1-1	TRBD1	CASNHRGNTEAFF	TGTGCCAGTAATCACAGGGGCAACACTGAAGCTTTCTTT
NA	TRBV5-1	TRBJ1-1	TRBD1	CASSLTGGVMNTEAFF	TGCGCCAGCAGCTTAACAGGGGGCGTTATGAACACTGAAGCTTTCTTT
NA	TRBV5-4	TRBJ2-2	TRBD1	CASSLTGGDNTGELFF	TGTGCCAGCAGCTTGACAGGGGGCGATAACACCGGGGAGCTGTTTTTT
NA	TRBV19	TRBJ2-1	NA	CASSPQGHLYNEQFF	TGTGCCAGTAGCCCACAGGGCCACCTCTACAATGAGCAGTTCTTC
once	TRBV7-2	TRBJ2-2	NA	CASSLAATGELFF	TGTGCCAGCAGCTTAGCAGCAACCGGGGAGCTGTTTTTT
NA	TRBV11-2	TRBJ2-5	NA	CASSLGGVWETQYF	TGTGCCAGCAGCTTAGGGGGGGTGTGGGAGACCCAGTACTTC
NA	TRBV6-5	TRBJ1-2	TRBD1	CASSYSSTGKLYGYTF	TGTGCCAGCAGTTACTCGTCGACAGGGAAACTCTATGGCTACACCTTC
NA	TRBV7-9	TRBJ2-7	NA	CASSLARQGAEQYF	TGTGCCAGCAGCTTAGCGCGGCAAGGGGCTGAGCAGTACTTC
NA	TRBV4-2	TRBJ1-2	NA	CASRHSLRRGEDGYTF	TGTGCCAGCAGACATAGTCTCCGTCGGGGAGAGGATGGCTACACCTTC
NA	TRBV5-4	TRBJ2-2	TRBD1	CASSFGGQGTGELFF	TGTGCCAGCAGCTTCGGCGGACAGGGGACCGGGGAGCTGTTTTTT
NA	TRBV10-3	TRBJ1-5	NA	CAISDHHLNQPQHF	TGTGCCATCAGTGATCACCACTTGAATCAGCCCCAGCATTTT
once	TRBV5-1	TRBJ2-7	TRBD2	CASSFLAGTSYEQYF	TGCGCCAGCAGCTTTTTAGCGGGAACCTCCTACGAGCAGTACTTC
NA	TRBV20-1	TRBJ2-3	TRBD1	CSAIRGDTQYF	TGCAGTGCTATCAGGGGGGATACGCAGTATTTT
NA	TRBV5-4	TRBJ2-3	NA	CASSPLGLTDTQYF	TGTGCCAGCAGCCCCCTAGGACTTACAGATACGCAGTATTTT
once	TRBV28	TRBJ2-1	TRBD1	CASRHGTGTYNEQFF	TGTGCCAGCAGGCACGGGACAGGGACCTACAATGAGCAGTTCTTC
few	TRBV10-1	TRBJ1-1	NA	CASSENSEYTEAFF	TGCGCCAGCAGTGAAAACTCGGAGTACACTGAAGCTTTCTTT
NA	TRBV28	TRBJ1-2	TRBD1	CASSLLGTAMGGYTF	TGTGCCAGCAGTCTTTTGGGGACAGCGATGGGGGGCTACACCTTC
NA	TRBV7-3	TRBJ2-1	NA	CASSLRGSSYNEQFF	TGTGCCAGCAGCTTACGCGGAAGCTCCTACAATGAGCAGTTCTTC
NA	TRBV19	TRBJ1-3	NA	CASSIGSRNTIYF	TGTGCCAGTAGTATCGGGAGTAGAAACACCATATATTTT
NA	TRBV18	TRBJ2-7	TRBD1	CASSQGVPGQVVYEQYF	TGTGCCAGCTCACAGGGGGTACCGGGACAGGTGGTTTACGAGCAGTACTTC
NA	TRBV7-9	TRBJ1-1	TRBD1	CASSLGTGPEAFF	TGTGCCAGCAGCTTAGGGACAGGTCCTGAAGCTTTCTTT
NA	TRBV10-2	TRBJ1-2	TRBD1	CASSEDRANYGYTF	TGCGCCAGCAGTGAGGACAGGGCTAACTATGGCTACACCTTC
NA	TRBV27	TRBJ2-1	NA	CASSLTSSYNEQFF	TGTGCCAGCAGTTTGACAAGCTCCTACAATGAGCAGTTCTTC
NA	TRBV7-6	TRBJ1-6	TRBD1	CASSLAAGGPPLHF	TGTGCCAGCAGCTTAGCGGCAGGGGGGCCACCCCTCCACTTT
NA	TRBV19	TRBJ2-1	TRBD2	CASSTTSGTRYNEQFF	TGTGCCAGTAGTACCACTAGCGGGACAAGATACAATGAGCAGTTCTTC
NA	TRBV19	TRBJ2-3	TRBD2	CASSTSAGWGDTQYF	TGTGCCAGTAGTACTTCAGCGGGATGGGGAGATACGCAGTATTTT
NA	TRBV11-3	TRBJ1-1	NA	CASSLGHSTEAFF	TGTGCCAGCAGCTTGGGACATTCCACTGAAGCTTTCTTT
few	TRBV4-1	TRBJ2-7	NA	CASRDFSYEQYF	TGCGCCAGCCGGGACTTCTCCTACGAGCAGTACTTC
few	TRBV7-9	TRBJ2-5	NA	CASSPPSRETQYF	TGTGCCAGCAGCCCCCCATCTCGGGAGACCCAGTACTTC
NA	TRBV19	TRBJ1-3	NA	CARLDRRAGDSGNTIYF	TGTGCCAGACTTGACAGGCGCGCCGGCGACTCTGGAAACACCATATATTTT